The 5 T cell receptor beta chains below come from one sample, sequenced in a study of T cells expressing NK-cell markers. Reprocessing the 5' RACE reads, TCRdb reports a single entry for every CDR3 protein and omits DNA. Here the sample table reports under 500,000 distinct CDR3 sequences. Source material: blood T cells: a sorted CD56 or NKG2C T cell subset, CD4+ or CD8+ T cells, or bulk PBMC T cells (not recorded which). All receptors derive from a woman between 18 and 70 years old in good health.

The V call is TRBV5-4, the J call TRBJ2-5. CDR3 length: 14 amino acids. In germline, CDR1 is SGHNT, CDR2 YYREEE (reference sequence). CDR3 region: CASSLAVVEETQYF. Full variable domain (remainder filled in from reference TRBV5-4 and TRBJ2-5): ETGVTQSPTHLIKTRGQQVTLRCSSQSGHNTVSWYQQALGQGPQFIFQYYREEENGRGNFPPRFSGLQFPNYSSELNVNALELDDSALYLCASSLAVVEETQYFGPGTRLLVL.

V gene TRBV20-1 combines with J gene TRBJ2-3; TCRdb outputs TRBD2, but without DNA this stays unchecked. In germline, CDR1 is DFQATT, CDR2 SNEGSKA (reference sequence). This CDR3 has 14 amino acids. CDR3 loop: CSATPLAGTDTQYF.

The chain couples TRBV28 to TRBJ2-2; checking the TCRdb D call of TRBD2 is not possible without DNA. Germline V lookup: CDR1 MDHEN, CDR2 SYDVKM. The CDR3 totals 16 residues. This CDR3 reads CASSTLASGNTGELFF.

The rearrangement uses TRBV27 and TRBJ1-5; TCRdb's D call, TRBD1, is unchecked because there is no DNA. Germline lookup yields CDR1 MNHEY and CDR2 SMNVEV (reference sequence). The CDR3 sequence is 14 residues long. CDR3 sequence reads: CASSSRQTNQPQHF.

The chain has TRBV5-1 and TRBJ2-1; the D call of TRBD1 rests on TCRdb alone, since no DNA is present to check it. From germline, CDR1 is SGHRS and CDR2 YFSETQ. The CDR3 is 15 amino acids. The CDR3 protein is CASSTAWAGNHEQFF.